This T cell receptor (beta chain) was identified during a study of blood T cell repertoires in COVID-19. Background on the study: Acute and convalescent COVID-19 specimens originated in the United States, Italy and Spain. T cells, B-cell-depleted T cells, or PBMCs provided the cDNA or gDNA that served as material.

This CDR3 comprises 18 residues. Germline V gene lookup returns CDR1 LGHDT and CDR2 YNNKEL (reference sequence). The V end lost 4 bases, the J end lost 0 bases, and 16 bases lay between the germline ends. In the authors' workflow: For nucleated cells, counts were estimated from reference gene primer amplification. Method: immunoSEQ multiplex PCR; TCRdb's copy keeps in-frame clones and lacks some. That table gives V, J and clone size, and the DNA gave D and trimming. The data contain about 26,000 clones, 90% of them singletons. V gene TRBV3-1 (or the pseudogene TRBV3-2) combines with J gene TRBJ1-6; the D gene is possibly TRBD1 (5 bases). The sample consisted of peripheral blood. The receptor was isolated from a human donor in a cohort sampled during active COVID-19. The CDR3 DNA follows: TGTGCCAGCAGCCCTTGGGGCACAGCGAGCTCCTATAATTCACCCCTCCACTTT. The encoded protein is CASSPWGTASSYNSPLHF.